This paragraph covers one T cell receptor beta chain sequence. Its cognate antigen is unknown. This entry belongs to a study of blood T cells in healthy people across ages. Across the study: Through template switching, about one barcoded beta molecule was captured per two T cells, as measured in model experiments. Findings and limits, study-wide: Researchers deemed the diversity estimates from one million T cells underestimates.

A second PCR of 7 to 11 cycles used a sample-barcoded 5' primer and a J-beta primer mix. MiXCR, applied by TCRdb to the 5' RACE reads, yields one record per CDR3 protein. The data contain 750,000 to 850,000 distinct CDR3 sequences, around 25% of them singletons. A further study also used this sample, focusing on T cells of mothers and their children.

Sample: blood. This TCR derives from a boy between 5 and 17 years old in good health.

The CDR3 loop is CSARDSVIAKNIQYF. DNA of the CDR3: TGCAGTGCTAGAGATTCGGTCATAGCCAAAAACATTCAGTACTTC. The V call is TRBV20-1, the J call TRBJ2-4; D is ambiguous. CDR1 and CDR2 from the germline V gene are DFQATT and SNEGSKA (reference sequence). V shed 0 bases and J shed 0 bases, with 9 bases lying between them. The CDR3 has 15 residues.